Presented here are 6 T cell receptor beta chains from one specimen sequenced in a study of blood T cell repertoires in COVID-19 (dated by TCRdb to the early 2020s). The library was built by means of the immunoSEQ multiplex PCR assay. In TCRdb, the immuneACCESS table is reduced to in-frame sequences with V and J assigned. These tables do not hold every clone; where another copy was compared, an unresolved V gene accounts for under half, and the others remain unexplained. This sample is represented by over 50,000 clones; approximately 85% of them were singletons. Of the sample, 9.5% to 13% falls within the top ten clones. The sample comprised peripheral blood. These receptor sequences come from a human donor in a cohort sampled during active COVID-19.

About this clone: Germline is not matched at one junction end, which may reflect a read error. The rearrangement uses TRBV4-1 and TRBJ2-1; D might be TRBD1 (6 bases). The length of the CDR3 is 18 residues. The germline V gene encodes CDR1 MGHRA and CDR2 YSYEKL. CDR3 in DNA: TGCGCCAGCAGCCAGCATCTCCCCGGGACACCTCTCTACTATGAGCAGTTCTTC. This sequence encodes CASSQHLPGTPLYYEQFF.

This clone was picked up one time. The rearrangement uses TRBV28 and TRBJ1-2, with D possibly being TRBD1 (5 bases). This CDR3 is 11 amino acids long. Germline CDR1 and CDR2: MDHEN and SYDVKM. V gave up 5 bases and J gave up 4 bases, with 5 bases separating them. CDR3 in amino acids: CASSRGYGYTF. DNA for the CDR3: TGTGCCAGCAGTAGGGGCTATGGCTACACCTTC.

The J gene is TRBJ2-5, the V gene TRBV5-1; maybe TRBD2 (6 bases). The germline V and J ends were trimmed by 1 base and 5 bases, with 12 bases remaining between them. The CDR3 extends over 14 amino acids. Germline V CDR1 and CDR2: SGHRS, YFSETQ. The CDR3 nucleotides are TGCGCCAGCAGCTTGCGGCTGGAGGGGGAGACCCAGTACTTC. Translated, it gives CASSLRLEGETQYF.

This sequence joins TRBV7-8 and TRBJ2-5; possibly TRBD1 for D (5 bases). V was clipped by 5 bases and J by 2 bases, with 12 bases between them. Germline assignment: CDR1 SGHVS and CDR2 FQNEAQ. The CDR3 loop spans 14 amino acids. The CDR3 DNA reads TGTGCCAGCAGCCCTGGACAACTACAAGAGACCCAGTACTTC. This translates into CASSPGQLQETQYF. Full variable domain (remainder filled in from reference TRBV7-8 and TRBJ2-5): GAGVSQSPRYKVAKRGQDVALRCDPISGHVSLFWYQQALGQGPEFLTYFQNEAQLDKSGLPSDRFFAERPEGSVSTLKIQRTQQEDSAVYLCASSPGQLQETQYFGPGTRLLVL.

The chain has TRBV15 and TRBJ2-7; 10 bases fit TRBD2. The CDR3 runs 15 residues. From germline, CDR1 is LNHNV and CDR2 YYDKDF (reference sequence). The J segment lost 4 bases and the V segment lost 5 bases, leaving 8 bases of the junction unmatched. The CDR3 spells CATSGGTSAWYEQYF. The CDR3 nucleotides read TGTGCCACCAGCGGTGGGACTAGCGCGTGGTACGAGCAGTACTTC.

This chain uses TRBV27 with TRBJ1-1; 7 bases line up with TRBD1. The CDR3 contains 14 residues. Trimming removed 4 bases from V and 2 bases from J; junction bases left unmatched: 4. CDR1 is MNHEY, CDR2 SMNVEV, per germline (reference sequence). CDR3 bases: TGTGCCAGCAGTTGGGACAGACTTAACACTGAAGCTTTCTTT. This encodes CASSWDRLNTEAFF.